Following are 27 T cell receptor beta chains from one sample sequenced in a study of cytomegalovirus exposure and HLA in healthy donors (dated by TCRdb to 2015 to 2018). The library was built by means of the immunoSEQ multiplex PCR assay. For the multiplex PCR, a mixture combining 60 forward primers for TCR Vbeta segments and 13 reverse primers for TCR Jbeta segments was used. The immuneACCESS repertoire file appears here via TCRdb, limited to in-frame rearrangements. These files lack a portion of the clones; in checked studies, under half of the deficit traces to unresolved V genes, and the cause of the others is not known. The sample yields some 110,000 clones; approximately 69% were counted once. Of the sample, about 3.5% falls within the top ten clones. The specimen was PBMCs. The source is a young man in good health and CMV-seronegative.

The chain joins TRBV25-1 to TRBJ2-1; 10 bases align to TRBD2. The germline V gene has CDR1 MGHDK and CDR2 SYGVNS. The CDR3 has 17 residues. The junction had 14 bases not matched to a gene; V was cut back by 6 bases and J by 6 bases. CDR3 nucleotides: TGTGCCAGCAGCTCTGAGAGCGGGAGGGCCCGGGGCAATGAGCAGTTCTTC. Protein product: CASSSESGRARGNEQFF.

The chain has TRBV2 and TRBJ2-7, with 8 positions matching TRBD2. The CDR3 covers 13 residues. Trimming removed 7 bases from V and 5 bases from J; junction bases left unmatched: 7. Germline loops: CDR1 SNHLY, CDR2 FYNNEI. CDR3 DNA sequence: TGTGCCAGCACCGTGGGACTAGGGCACGAGCAGTACTTC. Translated: CASTVGLGHEQYF. The full variable domain, completed using reference TRBV2 and TRBJ2-7, is EPEVTQTPSHQVTQMGQEVILRCVPISNHLYFYWYRQILGQKVEFLVSFYNNEISEKSEIFDDQFSVERPDGSNFTLKIRSTKLEDSAMYFCASTVGLGHEQYFGPGTRLTVT.

This chain links TRBV4-3 with TRBJ2-1; perhaps TRBD2 as D (6 bases). This CDR3 spans 15 amino acids. The V end was cut by 0 bases, the J end by 4 bases, with 10 bases between. Germline lookup yields CDR1 LGHNA and CDR2 YSLEER. For the CDR3, the DNA is TGCGCCAGCAGCCAAGACGGGACTTCTTACAATGAGCAGTTCTTC. Its translation is CASSQDGTSYNEQFF.

The V call is TRBV11-3, the J call TRBJ2-1; D is perhaps TRBD1 (6 bases). This CDR3 comprises 13 residues. V was cut by 4 bases and J by 10 bases, with 14 bases left in between. The germline V gene encodes CDR1 SGHNT and CDR2 YENEEA. This CDR3 is CASSSHRDGEQFF. The CDR3 DNA sequence: TGTGCCAGCAGCTCGCACAGGGACGGAGAGCAGTTCTTC.

A few counts support this clone. In DNA, the CDR3 is TGTGCCAGCAGCTTAGGAGCTAGCGGGAGCTCCTACGAGCAGTACTTC. Protein sequence: CASSLGASGSSYEQYF. The chain carries TRBV7-2 and TRBJ2-7, with 10 bases aligning to TRBD2. There are 16 residues in the CDR3. V trimming: 1 base; J trimming: 0 bases; junction bases outside the gene matches: 3. Looked up from germline, CDR1 is SGHTA and CDR2 is FQGNSA. Together with reference TRBV7-2 and TRBJ2-7, the CDR3 gives the full variable domain: GAGVSQSPSNKVTEKGKDVELRCDPISGHTALYWYRQSLGQGLEFLIYFQGNSAPDKSGLPSDRFSAERTGGSVSTLTIQRTQQEDSAVYLCASSLGASGSSYEQYFGPGTRLTVT.

The chain is built from TRBV19 and TRBJ2-5, with a possible D match to TRBD1 (7 bases). CDR1 LNHDA and CDR2 SQIVND come from the germline V gene (reference sequence). Trimming shortened V by 4 bases and J by 2 bases, and 23 bases separated the two germline ends. The CDR3 loop spans 18 amino acids. The CDR3 DNA is TGTGCCAGTAGTAAGCGGTACAGGGGAACTAGCAGGCAAGAGACCCAGTACTTC. This gives the protein CASSKRYRGTSRQETQYF. The full variable domain, in which reference TRBV19 and TRBJ2-5 provide the parts outside the CDR3, is DGGITQSPKYLFRKEGQNVTLSCEQNLNHDAMYWYRQDPGQGLRLIYYSQIVNDFQKGDIAEGYSVSREKKESFPLTVTSAQKNPTAFYLCASSKRYRGTSRQETQYFGPGTRLLVL.

The V and J genes are TRBV19 and TRBJ2-1, with D maybe TRBD1 (5 bases). Per germline, CDR1 LNHDA and CDR2 SQIVND (reference sequence). The ends were cut back, 6 bases at V and 8 bases at J, with 23 bases in the middle. The CDR3 length is 16 residues. CDR3 loop: CASSPSNRGLQHEQFF. The DNA of the CDR3 is TGTGCCAGTAGCCCTTCAAATAGGGGTCTCCAGCATGAGCAGTTCTTC.

The rearrangement joins TRBV12-5 to TRBJ2-6; TRBD1 matches at 7 bases. The CDR3 spans 15 residues. CDR1 is LGHNT, CDR2 FRNRAP, per germline. J was trimmed by 2 bases and V by 5 bases; bases with no gene match: 3. CDR3 sequence: CASGPQGAGANVLTF. Written as DNA, the CDR3 is TGTGCTAGTGGTCCGCAGGGGGCTGGGGCCAACGTCCTGACTTTC.

The table lists this clone with a few counts. V and J are TRBV6-5 and TRBJ2-7, with D tentatively TRBD1 (5 bases). V dropped 0 bases and J dropped 5 bases, with 17 bases sitting between them. CDR1 MNHEY and CDR2 SVGAGI come from the germline V gene. CDR3 size: 16 residues. The CDR3 DNA sequence: TGTGCCAGCAGTTACTCCACGACACAGGTGAACGACGAGCAGTACTTC. Protein sequence: CASSYSTTQVNDEQYF.

The rearrangement joins TRBV4-2 to TRBJ2-1, with no clear D. The V and J ends lost 0 bases and 6 bases respectively, with 12 bases between them. The CDR3 is 15 amino acids. Germline CDR1 and CDR2: LGHNA and YNFKEQ. The CDR3 loop reads CASSQEGGPFNEQFF. In nucleotides, the CDR3 is TGTGCCAGCAGCCAAGAAGGTGGGCCCTTCAATGAGCAGTTCTTC.

The rearrangement links TRBV10-3 to TRBJ1-5; tentatively, D is TRBD1 (6 bases). Per germline, CDR1 ENHRY and CDR2 SYGVKD. Trimming took 2 bases from V and 10 from J, leaving 12 bases between them. This CDR3 is built from 13 residues. CDR3 region: CAISEDVGGPQHF. Here the CDR3 DNA reads TGTGCCATCAGTGAGGATGTTGGGGGCCCCCAGCATTTT.

The J gene is TRBJ1-1, the V gene TRBV30; a weak D match, TRBD1 (5 bases). The V and J ends lost 4 bases and 6 bases respectively, with 21 bases between them. The CDR3 contains 15 residues. The germline gives CDR1 GTSNPN, CDR2 SVGIG (reference sequence). The CDR3 reads CAWTTPGIPTAEAFF. The CDR3 coding sequence is TGTGCCTGGACCACGCCCGGAATTCCGACAGCTGAAGCTTTCTTT.

In its sample, this clone was seen a few times. V and J are TRBV2 and TRBJ2-7, with 9 bases lining up with TRBD1. J lost 7 bases, V lost 3 bases, and 4 bases had no gene match. Germline-derived CDR1 and CDR2 are SNHLY and FYNNEI. The CDR3 is 13 residues long. CDR3 nucleotide sequence: TGTGCCAGCAGTGAGGGGACAGGGAGTGAGCAGTACTTC. Amino acid sequence: CASSEGTGSEQYF.

The gene calls are TRBV11-2 and TRBJ2-7; 11 nucleotides align to TRBD2. Trimming at V came to 5 bases and at J to 2 bases, leaving 11 bases not matched to a gene. Germline V lookup: CDR1 SGHAT, CDR2 FQNNGV. The CDR3 contains 17 residues. This CDR3 is CASSPSTGTSGTYEQYF. The CDR3, as DNA: TGTGCCAGCAGCCCCAGCACCGGGACTAGCGGCACCTACGAGCAGTACTTC.

The genes are TRBV28 and TRBJ1-4, with a possible D match to TRBD1 (6 bases). Germline CDR1 and CDR2: MDHEN and SYDVKM. The CDR3 has 15 amino acids. V lost 6 bases and J lost 6, with 17 bases in between. Written as DNA, the CDR3 is TGTGCCAGCAGAACCACAGGGCCACCCGATGAAAAACTGTTTTTT. Translating it yields CASRTTGPPDEKLFF.

The rearrangement joins TRBV7-6 to TRBJ2-3; possible D gene TRBD2, 5 bases. The CDR3 has 12 residues. V dropped 8 bases and J dropped 7 bases, with 13 bases sitting between them. Germline CDR1 is SGHVS and CDR2 is FNYEAQ. The CDR3 DNA reads as TGTGCCAGCGGTGACTCCGGGAATACGCAGTATTTT. Protein sequence: CASGDSGNTQYF. Full variable domain (outside the CDR3, taken from reference TRBV7-6 and TRBJ2-3): GAGVSQSPRYKVTKRGQDVALRCDPISGHVSLYWYRQALGQGPEFLTYFNYEAQQDKSGLPNDRFSAERPEGSISTLTIQRTEQRDSAMYRCASGDSGNTQYFGPGTRLTVL.

The V and J genes are TRBV27 and TRBJ1-2; the D gene is possibly TRBD1 (5 bases). The CDR3 spans 13 residues. CDR1 is MNHEY and CDR2 is SMNVEV in the germline V gene (reference sequence). Between the trimmed V and J ends, which lost 2 bases and 6 bases, there was a span of 10 bases. CDR3 amino acids: CASSLRRGDGYTF. In DNA, the CDR3 is TGTGCCAGCAGTTTAAGACGGGGGGATGGCTACACCTTC.

The V gene is TRBV5-1, the J gene TRBJ2-4; perhaps TRBD2 as D (5 bases). Trimming took 4 bases from V and 2 from J, leaving 25 bases between them. CDR1 and CDR2 from the germline V gene are SGHRS and YFSETQ. The CDR3 consists of 19 residues. CDR3: CASSRSSMGSGESKNIQYF. The CDR3 DNA sequence: TGCGCCAGCAGCCGGTCGTCTATGGGTTCCGGGGAATCCAAAAACATTCAGTACTTC.

The chain has TRBV23-1 and TRBJ1-4; no clear D gene. TRBV23-1 is designated an ORF whose function remains uncertain. V lost 0 bases and J 5 bases, leaving 13 bases between the germline ends. The CDR3 consists of 16 residues. The chain's CDR3 is CASSQSYEKQNEKLFF. DNA for the CDR3: TGCGCCAGCAGTCAATCGTACGAGAAACAGAATGAAAAACTGTTTTTT.

The rearrangement uses TRBV4-3 and TRBJ2-2; weak D call: TRBD2 (5 bases). There are 15 residues in the CDR3. Germline CDR1 and CDR2: LGHNA and YSLEER. Trimming took off 0 bases at V and 8 bases at J, with 13 bases between the two ends. CDR3 sequence reads: CASSQDLQAGGELFF. The CDR3 nucleotides read TGCGCCAGCAGCCAAGATCTTCAGGCGGGTGGGGAGCTGTTTTTT.

The chain combines TRBV7-9 with TRBJ2-1, with 7 bases lining up with TRBD2. Germline V gene data show CDR1 as SEHNR and CDR2 as FQNEAQ (reference sequence). The CDR3 contains 16 residues. With V trimmed by 5 bases and J by 5 bases, 12 bases remained unmatched. CDR3 in DNA: TGTGCCAGCAGCGTACTTAGCAGCGGGGTAAACAATGAGCAGTTCTTC. Translation: CASSVLSSGVNNEQFF.

The chain has TRBV18 and TRBJ1-1; 7 bases map to TRBD1. CDR3 length: 17 amino acids. V was clipped by 6 bases and J by 2 bases; unmatched bases: 15. The germline V gene encodes CDR1 KGHSH and CDR2 LQKENI. As DNA, the CDR3 is TGTGCCAGCTCGCCCAGACTCGGGACAGTACAAAACACTGAAGCTTTCTTT. Amino acids: CASSPRLGTVQNTEAFF.

The chain joins TRBV4-1 to TRBJ1-2, with D maybe TRBD1 (5 bases). The germline V gene has CDR1 MGHRA and CDR2 YSYEKL. CDR3 length: 14 amino acids. V lost 1 base and J 8 bases, leaving 14 bases between the germline ends. In nucleotides, the CDR3 is TGCGCCAGCAGCCAAGGCCAGGGCTTTGGGGGCTACACCTTC. It specifies CASSQGQGFGGYTF.

This chain connects TRBV7-9 to TRBJ2-2; TRBD1 is a possible D gene (6 bases). Germline CDR1 reads SEHNR; CDR2 reads FQNEAQ (reference sequence). Trimming shortened V by 5 bases and J by 5 bases, and 12 bases separated the two germline ends. CDR3 length equals 14 residues. CDR3 region: CASSLTQGTGELFF. The CDR3 bases are TGTGCCAGCAGCCTTACTCAGGGGACCGGGGAGCTGTTTTTT. Looking up the rest from reference TRBV7-9 and TRBJ2-2 gives the full variable domain: DTGVSQNPRHKITKRGQNVTFRCDPISEHNRLYWYRQTLGQGPEFLTYFQNEAQLEKSRLLSDRFSAERPKGSFSTLEIQRTEQGDSAMYLCASSLTQGTGELFFGEGSRLTVL.

The chain joins TRBV2 to TRBJ1-1; possibly TRBD1 for D (5 bases). Trimming left V 7 bases short and J 6 bases short, with 18 bases between. This CDR3 region has 14 residues. Per the germline V gene, CDR1 is SNHLY and CDR2 is FYNNEI. The CDR3 coding sequence is TGTGCCAGCAATTCCCAGGGTGGAATATCTGAAGCTTTCTTT. Protein sequence: CASNSQGGISEAFF.

The chain couples TRBV6-1 to TRBJ2-5; 8 bases match TRBD1. CDR3 size: 14 residues. Germline CDR1 and CDR2: MNHNS and SASEGT. The junction had 8 bases not matched to a gene; V was cut back by 7 bases and J by 4 bases. CDR3 DNA: TGTGCCAGCATAAGGACAGGGAATACAGAGACCCAGTACTTC. The encoded protein is CASIRTGNTETQYF.

The chain is built from TRBV5-1 and TRBJ2-5; 13 nucleotides align to TRBD2. V gave up 4 bases and J gave up 2 bases; unmatched junction bases: 5. CDR1 SGHRS and CDR2 YFSETQ come from the germline V gene. The CDR3 sequence is 16 residues long. Here the CDR3 DNA reads TGCGCCAGCAGCATCCGGACTAGCGGGAGACAAGAGACCCAGTACTTC. This translates into CASSIRTSGRQETQYF.